The 21 T cell receptor beta chains given below trace back to one sample, sequenced in a study of CD8 T cells in ankylosing spondylitis (TCRdb year 2017). General conclusions and limits of the study: A TCR beta motif made up of several highly homologous amino acid variants appeared to be characteristic of blood from ankylosing spondylitis patients.

These TCRs' antigens remain unknown. The library relied on 5' RACE. TCRdb lists the instrument as Illumina HiSeq 2500. In TCRdb, the public reads were trimmed at Q25 with fastp and aligned with MiXCR, with productive beta chains retained. Rows with a matching CDR3 protein are joined into one entry that keeps the most common DNA and genes. For this sample there are some 840,000 distinct CDR3 sequences; roughly 10% appear just once. Together, the top ten hold more than 0.5% of the sample. The specimen was blood, either unsorted or a sorted T cell fraction (not recorded which). The receptors were gathered from a male donor with ankylosing spondylitis.

This clonotype showed up just a few times. The V gene is TRBV4-3, the J gene TRBJ1-1; unclear D gene. Germline loops: CDR1 LGHNA, CDR2 YSLEER. This CDR3 has 14 residues. V gave up 1 base and J gave up 10 bases, with 16 bases separating them. CDR3 in amino acids: CASSQGLFGYGAFF. The CDR3 region has the DNA TGCGCCAGCAGCCAAGGACTTTTCGGGTATGGAGCTTTCTTT.

The rearrangement links TRBV20-1 to TRBJ2-7; TRBD2 might be the D (6 bases). The germline gives CDR1 DFQATT, CDR2 SNEGSKA (reference sequence). The CDR3 is 13 residues long. DNA of the CDR3: TGCAGCGCAGGGCGGGGATTGGTCTACGAGCAGTACTTC. Amino acid sequence: CSAGRGLVYEQYF.

The chain has TRBV20-1 and TRBJ2-1; 7 bases agree with TRBD1. The germline CDR1 and CDR2 sequences are DFQATT and SNEGSKA (reference sequence). V trimming: 5 bases; J trimming: 2 bases; junction bases outside the gene matches: 6. This CDR3 spans 14 amino acids. The CDR3 loop is CSARSGQPYNEQFF. In DNA form, the CDR3 reads TGCAGTGCTCGCTCGGGACAGCCCTACAATGAGCAGTTCTTC.

The CDR3 loop reads CASSYKTEVEGYTF. CDR3 nucleotides: TGCGCCAGCAGCTATAAAACGGAGGTCGAAGGCTACACCTTC. The gene calls are TRBV4-1 and TRBJ1-2; unclear D gene. The CDR3 runs 14 residues. V gave up 5 bases and J gave up 8 bases, with 18 bases separating them. Germline CDR1 reads MGHRA; CDR2 reads YSYEKL.

This clonotype has a count of ten or more. CDR3 loop: CASSKGRTSGRTELEQFF. CDR3 coding DNA: TGTGCCAGCAGCAAAGGAAGGACTAGCGGGAGGACAGAGCTTGAGCAGTTCTTC. The chain combines TRBV21-1 with TRBJ2-1; TRBD2 is taken as the D call from the table, unchecked against the DNA. TRBV21-1 is recorded as a pseudogene. This CDR3 is built from 18 residues.

V and J are TRBV7-2 and TRBJ2-3, with D perhaps matching TRBD1 (6 bases). Trimming took 5 bases from V and 3 from J, leaving 12 bases between them. The CDR3 is 14 residues long. Per germline, CDR1 SGHTA and CDR2 FQGNSA. CDR3 nucleotide sequence: TGTGCCAGCAGCACCAACAGGGTTACAGATACGCAGTATTTT. It codes for CASSTNRVTDTQYF.

This clonotype was found many times. The rearrangement uses TRBV3-1 and TRBJ1-2, with D uncertain. This CDR3 spans 13 amino acids. Germline CDR1 and CDR2: LGHDT and YNNKEL (reference sequence). V was trimmed by 0 bases and J by 0 bases, leaving 2 bases between them. The CDR3 protein is CASSQEPNYGYTF. CDR3 nucleotides: TGTGCCAGCAGCCAAGAACCTAACTATGGCTACACCTTC.

The J gene is TRBJ1-1, the V gene TRBV5-1; D is unresolved. Germline V lookup: CDR1 SGHRS, CDR2 YFSETQ. V was shortened by 0 bases and J by 4 bases, with 10 bases between the two germline ends. The length of the CDR3 is 14 residues. The CDR3 sequence: CASSLDGLSTEAFF. For the CDR3, the DNA is TGCGCCAGCAGCTTGGACGGCCTTTCCACTGAAGCTTTCTTT. The whole variable domain, remainder taken from reference TRBV5-1 and TRBJ1-1, is KAGVTQTPRYLIKTRGQQVTLSCSPISGHRSVSWYQQTPGQGLQFLFEYFSETQRNKGNFPGRFSGRQFSNSRSEMNVSTLELGDSALYLCASSLDGLSTEAFFGQGTRLTVV.

The V and J genes are TRBV6-1 and TRBJ1-2; TRBD1 matches at 7 bases. V shed 6 bases, J shed 1 base, and the junction held 11 bases outside the gene matches. CDR3 length equals 16 residues. Germline lookup yields CDR1 MNHNS and CDR2 SASEGT. DNA of the CDR3: TGTGCCAGCAGCCTCAACAGGGGCCGGAATAACTATGGCTACACCTTC. Encoded protein: CASSLNRGRNNYGYTF.

This clonotype was recorded a few times. The rearrangement joins TRBV7-8 to TRBJ2-1; 8 bases are a match to TRBD1. The CDR3 sequence is 15 residues long. Trimming took 6 bases from V and 8 from J; bases not matched to a gene: 12. Germline CDR1 SGHVS, CDR2 FQNEAQ. The CDR3 DNA sequence: TGTGCCAGCAGGAAACAGGGGGTCCTTAGTGATGAGCAGTTCTTC. Translation gives CASRKQGVLSDEQFF.

This clonotype was found a few times. This sequence joins TRBV15 and TRBJ2-1, with 8 bases fitting TRBD1. In germline, CDR1 is LNHNV, CDR2 YYDKDF (reference sequence). The J segment lost 12 bases and the V segment lost 0 bases, leaving 4 bases of the junction unmatched. The CDR3 has 13 amino acids. The CDR3: CATSRDEGTGQFF. The CDR3 DNA sequence: TGTGCCACCAGCAGAGATGAAGGGACAGGGCAGTTCTTC.

V usage is TRBV12-3 or TRBV12-4 and J usage is TRBJ2-7; no clear D gene. This CDR3 is 16 amino acids long. V was pared by 4 bases and J by 0 bases, with 16 bases between. The CDR3 DNA follows: TGTGCCAGCAGTTCACCTGGAAGGGTGGGCTCCTACGAGCAGTACTTC. Amino acids: CASSSPGRVGSYEQYF.

This clonotype was observed a few times. This rearrangement joins TRBV6-2 or TRBV6-3 to TRBJ2-1; 9 bases match TRBD2. Germline V gene data show CDR1 as MNHEY and CDR2 as SVGEGT. V shed 2 bases and J 8 bases; nucleotides not matched to a gene: 13. This CDR3 spans 17 amino acids. The CDR3 is CASSYPRREGLWYEQFF. The CDR3 DNA follows: TGTGCCAGCAGTTACCCCAGGCGGGAGGGCCTGTGGTATGAGCAGTTCTTC.

The chain is built from TRBV5-1 and TRBJ1-2; TRBD1 matches at 8 bases. This CDR3 contains 14 residues. The germline V gene encodes CDR1 SGHRS and CDR2 YFSETQ. With 0 bases clipped from V and 8 bases from J, the junction kept 6 bases outside the gene matches. This CDR3 is CASSLATGDGGYTF. The DNA of the CDR3 is TGCGCCAGCAGCTTGGCGACAGGGGACGGGGGCTACACCTTC.

This clonotype was counted at least ten times. The chain recombines TRBV7-2 with TRBJ2-7, with 7 nucleotides matching TRBD2. From germline, CDR1 is SGHTA and CDR2 FQGNSA. With V trimmed by 5 bases and J by 0 bases, 13 bases remained unmatched. CDR3 length: 17 amino acids. CDR3 loop: CASSPIFTSASSYEQYF. The DNA of the CDR3 is TGTGCCAGCAGCCCAATCTTCACTAGCGCTAGCTCCTACGAGCAGTACTTC.

V usage is TRBV4-1 and J usage is TRBJ2-1; no definite D call. With 6 bases removed from V and 13 bases from J, the gap between germline ends came to 13 bases. The length of the CDR3 is 11 residues. CDR1 is MGHRA and CDR2 is YSYEKL in the germline V gene. CDR3 coding DNA: TGCGCCAGCAGTCTTAACTCGCTTCAGTTCTTC. This encodes CASSLNSLQFF.

This clonotype was recorded a few times. The rearrangement links TRBV5-1 to TRBJ2-3, with TRBD2 matching over 9 bases. J was trimmed by 3 bases and V by 2 bases; bases with no gene match: 10. Germline lookup yields CDR1 SGHRS and CDR2 YFSETQ. The CDR3 loop spans 17 amino acids. In DNA, the CDR3 is TGCGCCAGCAGCTTCGGCCGGGGAGCGGGGGGAACAGATACGCAGTATTTT. This translates into CASSFGRGAGGTDTQYF.

The CDR3 spells CASSERGGTPLHF. The DNA of the CDR3 is TGTGCCAGCAGTGAAAGGGGTGGTACACCCCTCCACTTT. The chain is built from TRBV2 and TRBJ1-6, with D maybe TRBD1 (5 bases). Trimming removed 2 bases from V and 11 bases from J, with 10 bases in between. Germline lookup yields CDR1 SNHLY and CDR2 FYNNEI. This CDR3 is 13 amino acids long.

In this sample, this clonotype turned up a few times. The J gene is TRBJ2-7, the V gene TRBV7-2; D not certain. V was clipped by 2 bases and J by 3 bases, with 8 bases between them. The germline V gene encodes CDR1 SGHTA and CDR2 FQGNSA. CDR3 size: 13 residues. CDR3: CASSLPEFYEQYF. The CDR3 DNA reads TGTGCCAGCAGCTTACCGGAATTCTACGAGCAGTACTTC. Looking up the rest from reference TRBV7-2 and TRBJ2-7 gives the full variable domain: GAGVSQSPSNKVTEKGKDVELRCDPISGHTALYWYRQSLGQGLEFLIYFQGNSAPDKSGLPSDRFSAERTGGSVSTLTIQRTQQEDSAVYLCASSLPEFYEQYFGPGTRLTVT.

The chain uses TRBV4-1 and TRBJ1-5; D is ambiguous. This CDR3 spans 15 amino acids. Trimming shortened V by 3 bases and J by 0 bases, and 9 bases separated the two germline ends. Germline CDR1 MGHRA, CDR2 YSYEKL. The CDR3 DNA reads TGCGCCAGCAGCCATCGGCAGCTTAGCAATCAGCCCCAGCATTTT. Translating it yields CASSHRQLSNQPQHF.

The chain combines TRBV2 with TRBJ2-2; D unresolved. The CDR3 is 12 amino acids. V lost 6 bases, J lost 4 bases, and 6 bases lay in between. Germline V lookup: CDR1 SNHLY, CDR2 FYNNEI. CDR3 bases: TGTGCCAGCAGCTATATCACCGGGGAGCTGTTTTTT. Its translation is CASSYITGELFF.